This TCR beta chain appears in the sequencing data of a study of OX40 agonist ivuxolimab in advanced cancers. Study background: Patients in dose escalation had liver, melanoma, kidney or head and neck cancers. Study-wide points: The study found that CD8+ T cells averaged more expanded clones than CD4+.

Sequencing was performed with immunoSEQ multiplex PCR; in TCRdb, only in-frame clones are kept and a portion is missing. The sample has about 90,000 clones, around nine tenths seen once; the top ten hold less than 1.5%. Germline V gene sequence: CDR1 SGHTA, CDR2 FQGNSA. V shed 5 bases, J shed 8 bases, and the junction held 8 bases outside the gene matches. This CDR3 is built from 14 residues. In the case of this clone: The antigen remains unidentified.

The chain is built from TRBV7-2 and TRBJ2-1; 8 bases line up with TRBD1. The specimen was CD4+ or CD8+ T cells sorted from blood, collected in a trial of the OX40 agonist ivuxolimab. The sequence was collected from an adult with an advanced solid tumor such as melanoma, head and neck, liver or kidney cancer. CDR3: CASSPWSGGDEQFF. The DNA of the CDR3 is TGTGCCAGCAGCCCCTGGTCAGGGGGCGATGAGCAGTTCTTC.